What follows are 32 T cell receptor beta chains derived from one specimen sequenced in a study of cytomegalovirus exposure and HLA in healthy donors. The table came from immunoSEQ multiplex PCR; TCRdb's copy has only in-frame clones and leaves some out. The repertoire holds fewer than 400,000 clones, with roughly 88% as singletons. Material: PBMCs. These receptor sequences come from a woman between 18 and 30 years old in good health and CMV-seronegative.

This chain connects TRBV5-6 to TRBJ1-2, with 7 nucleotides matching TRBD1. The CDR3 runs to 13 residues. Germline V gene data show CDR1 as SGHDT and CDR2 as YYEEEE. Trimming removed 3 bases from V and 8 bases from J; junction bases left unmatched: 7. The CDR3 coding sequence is TGTGCCAGCAGCTCCGGACAGGTGGAGGGCTACACCTTC. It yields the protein CASSSGQVEGYTF.

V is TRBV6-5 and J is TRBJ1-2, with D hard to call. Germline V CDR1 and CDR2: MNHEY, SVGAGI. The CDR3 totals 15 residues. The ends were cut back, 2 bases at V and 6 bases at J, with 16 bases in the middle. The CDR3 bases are TGTGCCAGCAGTTACCTTCCCCCGCGGGGTGATGGCTACACCTTC. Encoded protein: CASSYLPPRGDGYTF.

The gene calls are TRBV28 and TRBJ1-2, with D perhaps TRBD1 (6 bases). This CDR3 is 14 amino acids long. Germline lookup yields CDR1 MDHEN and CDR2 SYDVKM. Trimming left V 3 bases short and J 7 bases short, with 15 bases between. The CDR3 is CASSFRAGVGGYTF. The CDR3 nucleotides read TGTGCCAGCAGTTTTAGGGCAGGGGTAGGTGGCTACACCTTC.

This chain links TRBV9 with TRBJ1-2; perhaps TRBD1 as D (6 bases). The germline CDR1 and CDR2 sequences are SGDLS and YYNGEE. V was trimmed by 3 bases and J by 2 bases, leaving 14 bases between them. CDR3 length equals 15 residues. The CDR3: CASSGTRGANYGYTF. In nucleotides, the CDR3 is TGTGCCAGCAGCGGAACCAGGGGAGCGAACTATGGCTACACCTTC.

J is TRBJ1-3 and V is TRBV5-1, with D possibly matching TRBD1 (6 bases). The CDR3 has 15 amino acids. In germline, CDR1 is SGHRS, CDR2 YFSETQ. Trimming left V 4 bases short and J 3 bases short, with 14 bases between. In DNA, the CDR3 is TGCGCCAGCAGCCCCGGGGGGCAGAGTGGAAACACCATATATTTT. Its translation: CASSPGGQSGNTIYF.

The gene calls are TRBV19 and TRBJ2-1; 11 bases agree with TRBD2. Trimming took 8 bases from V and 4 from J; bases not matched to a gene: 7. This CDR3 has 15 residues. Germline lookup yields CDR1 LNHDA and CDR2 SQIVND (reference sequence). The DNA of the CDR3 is TGTGCCAGTGGGACCACTAGCGGGAGATACAATGAGCAGTTCTTC. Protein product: CASGTTSGRYNEQFF. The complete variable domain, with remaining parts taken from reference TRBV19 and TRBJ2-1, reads DGGITQSPKYLFRKEGQNVTLSCEQNLNHDAMYWYRQDPGQGLRLIYYSQIVNDFQKGDIAEGYSVSREKKESFPLTVTSAQKNPTAFYLCASGTTSGRYNEQFFGPGTRLTVL.

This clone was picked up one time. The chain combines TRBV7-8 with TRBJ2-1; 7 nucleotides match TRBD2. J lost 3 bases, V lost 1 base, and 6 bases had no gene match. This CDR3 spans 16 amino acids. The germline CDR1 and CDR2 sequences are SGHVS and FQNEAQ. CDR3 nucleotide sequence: TGTGCCAGCAGCTTAGTAGGGTGGGAGGGCTACAATGAGCAGTTCTTC. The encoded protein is CASSLVGWEGYNEQFF.

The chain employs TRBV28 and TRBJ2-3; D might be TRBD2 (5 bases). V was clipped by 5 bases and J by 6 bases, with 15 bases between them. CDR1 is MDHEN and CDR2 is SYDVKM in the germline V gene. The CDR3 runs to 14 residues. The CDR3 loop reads CASSHPTTGDTQYF. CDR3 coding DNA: TGTGCCAGCAGTCATCCCACAACGGGGGATACGCAGTATTTT.

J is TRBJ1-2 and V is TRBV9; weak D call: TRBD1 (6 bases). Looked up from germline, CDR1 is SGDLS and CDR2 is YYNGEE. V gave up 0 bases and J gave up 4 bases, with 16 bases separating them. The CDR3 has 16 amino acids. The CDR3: CASSVVRGPPPYGYTF. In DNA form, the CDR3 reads TGTGCCAGCAGCGTAGTCAGGGGACCACCCCCCTATGGCTACACCTTC.

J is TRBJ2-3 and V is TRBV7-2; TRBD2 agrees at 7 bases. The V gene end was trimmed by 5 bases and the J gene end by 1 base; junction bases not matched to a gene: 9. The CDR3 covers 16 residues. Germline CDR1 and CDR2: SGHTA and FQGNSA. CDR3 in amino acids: CASSPGPGRGTDTQYF. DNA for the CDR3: TGTGCCAGCAGCCCCGGCCCGGGGAGGGGCACAGATACGCAGTATTTT.

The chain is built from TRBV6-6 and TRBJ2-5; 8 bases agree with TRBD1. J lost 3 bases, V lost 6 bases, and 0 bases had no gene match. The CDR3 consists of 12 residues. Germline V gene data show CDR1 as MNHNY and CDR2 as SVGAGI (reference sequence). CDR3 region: CASRTGEETQYF. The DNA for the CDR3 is TGTGCCAGCAGGACAGGGGAAGAGACCCAGTACTTC.

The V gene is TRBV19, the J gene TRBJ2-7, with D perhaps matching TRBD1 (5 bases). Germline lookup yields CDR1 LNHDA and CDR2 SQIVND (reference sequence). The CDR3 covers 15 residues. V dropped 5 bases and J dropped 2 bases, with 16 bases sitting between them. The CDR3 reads CASSAGGRGAYEQYF. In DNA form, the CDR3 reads TGTGCCAGTAGTGCCGGCGGAAGGGGCGCCTACGAGCAGTACTTC.

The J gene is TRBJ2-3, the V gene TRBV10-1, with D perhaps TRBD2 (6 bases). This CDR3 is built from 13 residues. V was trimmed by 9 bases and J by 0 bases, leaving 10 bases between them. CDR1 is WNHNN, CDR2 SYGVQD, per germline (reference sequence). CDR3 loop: CASGGSSTDTQYF. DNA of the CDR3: TGCGCCAGTGGGGGGTCGAGCACAGATACGCAGTATTTT.

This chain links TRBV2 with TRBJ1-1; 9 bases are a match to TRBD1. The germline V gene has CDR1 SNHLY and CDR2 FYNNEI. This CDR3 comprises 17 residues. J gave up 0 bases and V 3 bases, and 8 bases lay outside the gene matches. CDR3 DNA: TGTGCCAGCAGTGATTCCGACAGGGGGTCTATGAACACTGAAGCTTTCTTT. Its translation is CASSDSDRGSMNTEAFF.

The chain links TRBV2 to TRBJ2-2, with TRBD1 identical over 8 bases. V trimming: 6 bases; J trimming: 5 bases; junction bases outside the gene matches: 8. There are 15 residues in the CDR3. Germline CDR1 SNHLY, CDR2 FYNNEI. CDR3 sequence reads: CASSNQGAGTGELFF. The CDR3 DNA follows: TGTGCCAGCAGCAACCAGGGGGCAGGGACCGGGGAGCTGTTTTTT.

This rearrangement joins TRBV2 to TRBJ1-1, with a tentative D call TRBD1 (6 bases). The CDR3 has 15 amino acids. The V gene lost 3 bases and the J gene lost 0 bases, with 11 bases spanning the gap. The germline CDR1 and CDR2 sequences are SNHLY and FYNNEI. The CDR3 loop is CASSEGAPMNTEAFF. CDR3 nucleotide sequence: TGTGCCAGCAGTGAGGGGGCCCCCATGAACACTGAAGCTTTCTTT. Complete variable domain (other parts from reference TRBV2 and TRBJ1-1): EPEVTQTPSHQVTQMGQEVILRCVPISNHLYFYWYRQILGQKVEFLVSFYNNEISEKSEIFDDQFSVERPDGSNFTLKIRSTKLEDSAMYFCASSEGAPMNTEAFFGQGTRLTVV.

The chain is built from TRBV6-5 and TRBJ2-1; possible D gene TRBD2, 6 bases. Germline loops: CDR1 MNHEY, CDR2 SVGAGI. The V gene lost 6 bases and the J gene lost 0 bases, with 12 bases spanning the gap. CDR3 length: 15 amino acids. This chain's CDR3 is CASRRDGSSYNEQFF. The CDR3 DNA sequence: TGTGCCAGCAGGAGGGACGGGAGCTCCTACAATGAGCAGTTCTTC.

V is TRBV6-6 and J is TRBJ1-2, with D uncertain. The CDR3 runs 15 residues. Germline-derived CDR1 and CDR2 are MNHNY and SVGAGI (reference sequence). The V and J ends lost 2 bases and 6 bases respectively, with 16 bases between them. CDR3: CASSYPSSAQDGYTF. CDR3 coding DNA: TGTGCCAGCAGTTACCCTAGCTCGGCGCAGGATGGCTACACCTTC.

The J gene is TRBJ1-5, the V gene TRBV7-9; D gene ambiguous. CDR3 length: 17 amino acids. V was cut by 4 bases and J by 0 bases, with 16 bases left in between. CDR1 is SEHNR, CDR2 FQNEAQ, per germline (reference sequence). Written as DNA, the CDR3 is TGTGCCAGCAGCTATAAGCCACACGGAGATAGCAATCAGCCCCAGCATTTT. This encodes CASSYKPHGDSNQPQHF.

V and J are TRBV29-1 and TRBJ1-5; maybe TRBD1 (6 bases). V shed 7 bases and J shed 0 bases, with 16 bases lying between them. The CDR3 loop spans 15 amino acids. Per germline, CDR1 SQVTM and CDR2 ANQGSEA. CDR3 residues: CSATWGTTSNQPQHF. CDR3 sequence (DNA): TGCAGCGCTACCTGGGGGACAACTAGCAATCAGCCCCAGCATTTT.

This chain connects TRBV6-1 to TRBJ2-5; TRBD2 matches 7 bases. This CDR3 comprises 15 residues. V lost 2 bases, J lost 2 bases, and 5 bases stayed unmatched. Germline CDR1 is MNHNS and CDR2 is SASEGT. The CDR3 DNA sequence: TGTGCCAGCAGTGAACTTCGGGGGGTTCAAGAGACCCAGTACTTC. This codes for CASSELRGVQETQYF.

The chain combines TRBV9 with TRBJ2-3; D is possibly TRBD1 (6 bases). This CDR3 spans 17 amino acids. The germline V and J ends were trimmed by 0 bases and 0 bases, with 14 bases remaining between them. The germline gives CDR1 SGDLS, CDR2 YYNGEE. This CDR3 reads CASSVVGQLSSTDTQYF. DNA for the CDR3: TGTGCCAGCAGCGTAGTCGGACAGCTTTCTAGCACAGATACGCAGTATTTT. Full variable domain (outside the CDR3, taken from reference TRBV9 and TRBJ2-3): DSGVTQTPKHLITATGQRVTLRCSPRSGDLSVYWYQQSLDQGLQFLIQYYNGEERAKGNILERFSAQQFPDLHSELNLSSLELGDSALYFCASSVVGQLSSTDTQYFGPGTRLTVL.

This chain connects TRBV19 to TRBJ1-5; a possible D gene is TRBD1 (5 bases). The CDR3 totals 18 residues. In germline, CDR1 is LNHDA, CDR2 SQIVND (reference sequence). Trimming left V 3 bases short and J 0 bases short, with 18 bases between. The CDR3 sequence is CASSIALGGVGSNQPQHF. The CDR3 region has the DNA TGTGCCAGTAGTATCGCCTTGGGAGGGGTTGGTAGCAATCAGCCCCAGCATTTT.

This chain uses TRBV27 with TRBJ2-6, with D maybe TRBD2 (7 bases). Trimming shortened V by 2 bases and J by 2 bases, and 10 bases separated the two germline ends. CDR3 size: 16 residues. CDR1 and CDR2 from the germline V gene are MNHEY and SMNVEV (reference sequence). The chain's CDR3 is CASSLEGGTGANVLTF. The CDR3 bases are TGTGCCAGCAGTTTAGAGGGGGGGACTGGGGCCAACGTCCTGACTTTC. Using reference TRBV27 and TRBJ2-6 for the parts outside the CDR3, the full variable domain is EAQVTQNPRYLITVTGKKLTVTCSQNMNHEYMSWYRQDPGLGLRQIYYSMNVEVTDKGDVPEGYKVSRKEKRNFPLILESPSPNQTSLYFCASSLEGGTGANVLTFGAGSRLTVL.

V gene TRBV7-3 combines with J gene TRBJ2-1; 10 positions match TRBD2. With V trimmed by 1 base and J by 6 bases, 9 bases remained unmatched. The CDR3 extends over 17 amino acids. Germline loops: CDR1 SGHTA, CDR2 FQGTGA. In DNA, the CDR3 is TGTGCCAGCAGCTTAATTCTAGCGGGAGTACGTCGCAATGAGCAGTTCTTC. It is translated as CASSLILAGVRRNEQFF.

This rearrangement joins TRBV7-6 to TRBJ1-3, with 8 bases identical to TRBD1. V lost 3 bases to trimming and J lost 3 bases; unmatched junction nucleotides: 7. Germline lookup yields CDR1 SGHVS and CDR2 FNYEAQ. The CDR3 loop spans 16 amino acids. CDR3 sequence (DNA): TGTGCCAGCAGCTTCCAGACAGGGGTTGGTGGAAACACCATATATTTT. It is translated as CASSFQTGVGGNTIYF.

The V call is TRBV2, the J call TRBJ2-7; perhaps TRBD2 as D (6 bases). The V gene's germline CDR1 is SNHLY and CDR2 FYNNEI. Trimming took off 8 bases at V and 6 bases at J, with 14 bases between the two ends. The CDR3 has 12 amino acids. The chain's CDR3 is CASRDSGSEQYF. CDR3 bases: TGTGCCAGCCGGGACTCCGGGAGCGAGCAGTACTTC.

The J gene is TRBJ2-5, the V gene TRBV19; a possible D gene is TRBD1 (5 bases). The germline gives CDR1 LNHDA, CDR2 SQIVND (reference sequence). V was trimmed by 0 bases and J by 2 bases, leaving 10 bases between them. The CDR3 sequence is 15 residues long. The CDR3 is CASSIDQPGQETQYF. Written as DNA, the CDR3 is TGTGCCAGTAGTATAGATCAGCCAGGGCAAGAGACCCAGTACTTC.

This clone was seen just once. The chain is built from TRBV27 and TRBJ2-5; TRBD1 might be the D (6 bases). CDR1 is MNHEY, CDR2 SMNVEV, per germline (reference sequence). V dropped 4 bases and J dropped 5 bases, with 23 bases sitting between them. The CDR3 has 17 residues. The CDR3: CASSSSPDSTLVETQYF. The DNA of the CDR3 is TGTGCCAGCAGTTCTTCCCCGGACAGTACCCTGGTGGAGACCCAGTACTTC.

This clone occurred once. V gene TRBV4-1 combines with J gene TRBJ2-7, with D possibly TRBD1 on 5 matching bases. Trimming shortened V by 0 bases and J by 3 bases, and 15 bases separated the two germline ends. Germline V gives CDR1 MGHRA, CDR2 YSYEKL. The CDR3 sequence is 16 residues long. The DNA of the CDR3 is TGCGCCAGCAGCCAAGACCAATTAGGGGCCCGCTACGAGCAGTACTTC. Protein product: CASSQDQLGARYEQYF.

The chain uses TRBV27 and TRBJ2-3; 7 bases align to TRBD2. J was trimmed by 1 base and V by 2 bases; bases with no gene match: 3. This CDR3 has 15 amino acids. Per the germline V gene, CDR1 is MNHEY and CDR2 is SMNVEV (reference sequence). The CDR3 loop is CASSLLADRTDTQYF. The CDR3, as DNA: TGTGCCAGCAGTTTACTAGCGGACCGCACAGATACGCAGTATTTT.

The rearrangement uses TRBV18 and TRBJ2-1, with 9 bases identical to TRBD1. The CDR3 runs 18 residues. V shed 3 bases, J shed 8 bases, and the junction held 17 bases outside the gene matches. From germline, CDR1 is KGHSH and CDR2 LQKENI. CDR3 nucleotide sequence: TGTGCCAGCTCACCCCGCCTCGCACAGGGGGCGCTCAAAGATGAGCAGTTCTTC. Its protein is CASSPRLAQGALKDEQFF.